This is a list of T cell receptor beta chains from one sample in a study of cytomegalovirus exposure and HLA in healthy donors. The protocol was immunoSEQ multiplex PCR, while the TCRdb copy is restricted to in-frame clones and leaves out a portion. The table lists approximately 150,000 clones, roughly four fifths of them singletons, with over 0.9% in the top ten. The sample consisted of PBMCs. These receptors were collected from a woman aged 60 to 75 in good health and CMV-seronegative. Each CDR3 is given with its conserved first and last residue. A D gene is named only where the DNA matches it firmly. Size is omitted from some rows. Given values are once, few, many or a class for expanded clones.

TRBJ2-5 - - TRBV2 TGTGCCAGCAGAAAGGGAGATTTGGGACAAGAGACCCAGTACTTC CASRKGDLGQETQYF
TRBJ1-4 - TRBD1 TRBV19 TGTGCCAGTAGTGACCGGGACAGGGGTACAAAACTGTTTTTT CASSDRDRGTKLFF
TRBJ2-1 - TRBD2 TRBV7-9 TGTGCCAGCAGTATCAGCGGGAGGACAAGCAATGAGCAGTTCTTC CASSISGRTSNEQFF
TRBJ2-7 - TRBD1 TRBV29-1 TGCAGCGTCAAGGGACAGGGAAGGAACGAGCAGTACTTC CSVKGQGRNEQYF
TRBJ2-3 - - TRBV4-1 TGCGCCAGCAGCCTAGTCGGGCGACAGAGAGCATCCACAGATACGCAGTATTTT CASSLVGRQRASTDTQYF
TRBJ1-3 - - TRBV21-1 TGTGCCAGCAGCAAAGCGCGTCTCCCTTTCTCTGGAAACACCATATATTTT CASSKARLPFSGNTIYF
TRBJ2-2 - TRBD2 TRBV5-1 TGCGCCAGCAGCGTGGGACTAGCGGGCCCCGTGGGGGAGCTGTTTTTT CASSVGLAGPVGELFF
TRBJ2-2 - - TRBV7-6 TGTGCCAGCAGCCACGAGGGCCTGATAGGGCGCGGGGAGCTGTTTTTT CASSHEGLIGRGELFF
TRBJ1-5 - - TRBV19 TGTGCCAGTAGAGATGACAGCCACAATCAGCCCCAGCATTTT CASRDDSHNQPQHF
TRBJ1-6 - TRBD1 TRBV28 TGTGCCAGCAGTTGGGGACAGGGGGCGGGCAATAATTCACCCCTCCACTTT CASSWGQGAGNNSPLHF
TRBJ2-7 few TRBD2 TRBV6-1 TGTGCCAGCAGTGAATATTTAGCGGGAGTCGGCGAGCAGTACTTC CASSEYLAGVGEQYF
TRBJ1-5 - - TRBV30 TGTGCCTGGAGCCGCAGGGGAGGCAATCAGCCCCAGCATTTT CAWSRRGGNQPQHF
TRBJ2-2 - TRBD1 TRBV7-3 TGTGCCAGCAGCTGGGGGACAGGGATCCCCGGGGAGCTGTTTTTT CASSWGTGIPGELFF
TRBJ2-7 - - TRBV11-3 TGTGCCAGCAGCTTAGCCCCAGGGGCGCGGTACGAGCAGTACTTC CASSLAPGARYEQYF
TRBJ2-6 - - TRBV9 TGTGCCAGCAGCCTCCCGGGGGGCCCTGGGGCCAACGTCCTGACTTTC CASSLPGGPGANVLTF
TRBJ2-3 once TRBD2 TRBV7-3 TGTGCCAGCAGCCCAGGGACTAGCGGGAGATTTATGGATACGCAGTATTTT CASSPGTSGRFMDTQYF
TRBJ2-7 - - TRBV28 TGTTCGGCTAGCGACTCCTACGAGCAGTACTTC CSASDSYEQYF
TRBJ2-5 - - TRBV7-9 TGTGCCAGCAGCCGGGGACTCTCCCAAGAGACCCAGTACTTC CASSRGLSQETQYF
TRBJ1-1 - TRBD1 TRBV9 TGTGCCAGCAGCCGACAGGGGGCGACTGAAGCTTTCTTT CASSRQGATEAFF
TRBJ2-2 once TRBD2 TRBV7-3 TGTGCCAGCAGCTTAACGGGGACGACCGGGAGCCCGGGGGGGACCGGGGAGCTGTTTTTT CASSLTGTTGSPGGTGELFF
TRBJ1-4 - - TRBV7-9 TGTTCCAGCAGCTTATCCCAGGGTGGTGTCGAAAAACTGTTTTTT CSSSLSQGGVEKLFF
TRBJ2-2 - - TRBV7-3 TGTGCCAGCAGCCCAGTGACAGCGATTAACACCGGGGAGCTGTTTTTT CASSPVTAINTGELFF
TRBJ2-3 few - TRBV13 TGTGCCAGCAGCCGACAGTCCGTGTATTTT CASSRQSVYF
TRBJ2-2 once - TRBV28 TGTGCCAGCAGTTTGGCCCCGCCGAACACCGGGGAGCTGTTTTTT CASSLAPPNTGELFF
TRBJ2-6 - - TRBV28 TGTGCCAGCCAGAGGGCATCTGGGGCCAACGTCCTGACTTTC CASQRASGANVLTF
TRBJ2-6 - TRBD1 TRBV28 TGTGCCAGCAGGGACAGGGGGCGCGCTGGGGCCAACGTCCTGACTTTC CASRDRGRAGANVLTF
TRBJ2-1 once TRBD2 TRBV7-8 TGTGCCAGCAGCTCAAAAAGCGGGACCCGGTACAATGAGCAGTTCTTC CASSSKSGTRYNEQFF
TRBJ2-2 - TRBD2 TRBV2 TGTGCCAGCCACCTCTGGGGGGGCACCGGGGAGCTGTTTTTT CASHLWGGTGELFF
TRBJ2-1 - TRBD2 TRBV13 TGTGCCAGCAGCTTGGGACTAGCGGGTAGTGAGCAGTTCTTC CASSLGLAGSEQFF
TRBJ2-6 few TRBD1 TRBV5-1 TGCGCCAGCAGCCCTACCGGACAGGGAGTCTCGACTGGGGCCAACGTCCTGACTTTC CASSPTGQGVSTGANVLTF
TRBJ2-2 - TRBD1 TRBV14 TGTGCCAGCAGCCAATATAGAGGGACAGGAGGTAACACCGGGGAGCTGTTTTTT CASSQYRGTGGNTGELFF
TRBJ2-1 once TRBD2 TRBV10-2 TGCGCCAGCAGGAGCGGGGGGGGAAATGAGCAGTTCTTC CASRSGGGNEQFF
TRBJ1-1 - - TRBV5-1 TGCGCCAGCAGCTTGGCAGGGGAAGGGGTGGGCACTGAAGCTTTCTTT CASSLAGEGVGTEAFF
TRBJ2-1 - - TRBV9 TGTGCCAGCAGTACTGAGGGAGTTGCCTACAATGAGCAGTTCTTC CASSTEGVAYNEQFF
TRBJ1-3 - - TRBV2 TGTGCCAGCAGTGCCAACGGACTGTCGAACTCTGGAAACACCATATATTTT CASSANGLSNSGNTIYF
TRBJ2-2 - TRBD1 TRBV7-3 TGTGCCAGCAGAAAGACAGGGGGCGCACCCGGGGAGCTGTTTTTT CASRKTGGAPGELFF
TRBJ2-3 - TRBD2 TRBV6-1 TGTGCCAGCAGTCTTAGCGGGGGGGTCGGAGATACGCAGTATTTT CASSLSGGVGDTQYF
TRBJ1-1 - - TRBV14 TGTGCCAGCACCGCCACAGGGCGGGAGGTGAACACTGAAGCTTTCTTT CASTATGREVNTEAFF
TRBJ2-5 - - TRBV11-2 TGTGCCAGCAGCTTAGGTAAAGAGACCCAGTACTTC CASSLGKETQYF
TRBJ1-4 - TRBD1 TRBV5-8 TGTGCCAGCAGCTTAGGACAGGGGGTTGGTGAAAAACTGTTTTTT CASSLGQGVGEKLFF
TRBJ2-7 - - TRBV6-5 TGTGCCAGCTCTTTTTCTCCGTCCCTATCCTACGAGCAGTACTTC CASSFSPSLSYEQYF
TRBJ2-7 once TRBD1 TRBV7-9 TGTGCCAGCAGCACCCCGGGACAGGGGTCCTACGAGCAGTACTTC CASSTPGQGSYEQYF
TRBJ2-1 - - TRBV7-3 TGTGCCAGCAGCTTATGGCGGGATTGGACCTACAATGAGCAGTTCTTC CASSLWRDWTYNEQFF
TRBJ1-1 few TRBD1 TRBV2 TGTGCCAGCAGGCCGGACAGGTGGTCGGACACTGAAGCTTTCTTT CASRPDRWSDTEAFF
TRBJ2-1 - TRBD1 TRBV5-8 TGTGCCAGCAGCTTGAGGGGACAGGGGAATGAGCAGTTCTTC CASSLRGQGNEQFF
TRBJ2-2 few TRBD2 TRBV13 TGTGCCAGCAGCTTAGTGCTAGCGGGAGTCTCCACCGGGGAGCTGTTTTTT CASSLVLAGVSTGELFF
TRBJ1-2 once - TRBV18 TGTGCCAGCTCGCGGAAGGCGGAATTAGATAACTATGGCTACACCTTC CASSRKAELDNYGYTF
TRBJ1-1 - - TRBV7-3 TGTGCCAGCAGCCCGTCGGGGGGGAACACTGAAGCTTTCTTT CASSPSGGNTEAFF
TRBJ2-7 - TRBD1 TRBV5-1 TGCGCCAGCAGCCCCCCGGGACAGGGACGCGAGCAGTACTTC CASSPPGQGREQYF
TRBJ2-3 - TRBD2 TRBV5-1 TGCGCCAGCAGCCTCGGGGGGGCAGGAGATACGCAGTATTTT CASSLGGAGDTQYF
TRBJ1-5 - - TRBV13 TGTGCCAGCAGCTTAGGGGGACATAGAAGTAGTCAGCCCCAGCATTTT CASSLGGHRSSQPQHF
TRBJ2-2 - TRBD2 TRBV7-2 TGTGCCAGCAGCTTCGGGACTAGATACACCGGGGAGCTGTTTTTT CASSFGTRYTGELFF
TRBJ1-5 - TRBD1 TRBV4-2 TGTGCCAGCAGCCTGTTGTCACCCAGCCGGGACAGAGACCTTGCGGGGAGCAATCAGCCCCAGCATTTT CASSLLSPSRDRDLAGSNQPQHF
TRBJ2-3 - - TRBV10-1 TGCGCCAGCAGTGAGTCGGGAGGGGGGCAGACGCAGTATTTT CASSESGGGQTQYF
TRBJ2-7 - - TRBV28 TGTGCCAGCAGCGGGGTATCCGAGCAGTACTTC CASSGVSEQYF
TRBJ2-5 - TRBD1 TRBV27 TGTGCCAGCAGTTTATTTTGGGGACAGGGGGAAGAGACCCAGTACTTC CASSLFWGQGEETQYF
TRBJ2-6 - - TRBV28 TGTGCCAGCAGCAAGAGCTCTGGGGCCAACGTCCTGACTTTC CASSKSSGANVLTF
TRBJ2-1 - TRBD2 TRBV19 TGTGCCAGTAGTATCGGGACTAGCGGCCTCCGGAAGCAGTTCTTC CASSIGTSGLRKQFF
TRBJ2-3 - - TRBV10-2 TGCGCCAGCAGTGATACCTTCCATGGGGCCACAGATACGCAGTATTTT CASSDTFHGATDTQYF